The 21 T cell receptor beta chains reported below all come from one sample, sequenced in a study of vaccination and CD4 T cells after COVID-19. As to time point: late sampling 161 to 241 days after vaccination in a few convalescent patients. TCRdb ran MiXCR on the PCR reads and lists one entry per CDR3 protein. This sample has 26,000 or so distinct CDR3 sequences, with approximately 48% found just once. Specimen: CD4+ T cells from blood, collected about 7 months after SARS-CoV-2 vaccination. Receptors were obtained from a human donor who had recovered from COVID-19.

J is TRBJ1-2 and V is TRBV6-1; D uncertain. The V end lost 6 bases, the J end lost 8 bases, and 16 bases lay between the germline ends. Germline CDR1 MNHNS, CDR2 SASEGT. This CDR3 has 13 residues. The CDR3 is CASRSRGMGGYTF. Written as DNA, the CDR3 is TGTGCCAGCAGGAGTCGAGGAATGGGCGGCTACACCTTC.

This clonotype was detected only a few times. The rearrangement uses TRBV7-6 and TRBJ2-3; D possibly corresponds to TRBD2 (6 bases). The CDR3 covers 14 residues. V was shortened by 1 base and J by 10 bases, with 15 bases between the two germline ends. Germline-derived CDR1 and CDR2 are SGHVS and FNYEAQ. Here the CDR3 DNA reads TGTGCCAGCAGCTTAGGTCCCTATGGGACTCCGCAGTATTTT. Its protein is CASSLGPYGTPQYF.

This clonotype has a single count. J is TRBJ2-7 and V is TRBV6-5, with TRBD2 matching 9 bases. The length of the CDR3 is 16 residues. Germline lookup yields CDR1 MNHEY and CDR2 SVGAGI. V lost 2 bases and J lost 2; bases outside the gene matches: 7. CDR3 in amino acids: CASSYGGREGPYEQYF. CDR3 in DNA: TGTGCCAGCAGTTACGGGGGGCGGGAGGGCCCCTACGAGCAGTACTTC.

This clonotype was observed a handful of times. CDR3 amino acids: CATSREASGSETQYF. CDR3 bases: TGTGCCACCAGCAGAGAGGCTAGCGGGAGTGAGACCCAGTACTTC. J is TRBJ2-5 and V is TRBV15, with 10 bases matching TRBD2. J gave up 5 bases and V 0 bases, and 3 bases lay outside the gene matches. Looked up from germline, CDR1 is LNHNV and CDR2 is YYDKDF (reference sequence). The CDR3 contains 15 residues. Supplemented by reference TRBV15 and TRBJ2-5, the full variable domain reads DAMVIQNPRYQVTQFGKPVTLSCSQTLNHNVMYWYQQKSSQAPKLLFHYYDKDFNNEADTPDNFQSRRPNTSFCFLDIRSPGLGDTAMYLCATSREASGSETQYFGPGTRLLVL.

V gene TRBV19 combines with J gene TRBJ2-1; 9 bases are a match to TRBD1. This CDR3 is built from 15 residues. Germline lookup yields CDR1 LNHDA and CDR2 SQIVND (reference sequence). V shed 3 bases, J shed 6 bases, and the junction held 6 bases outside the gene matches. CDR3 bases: TGTGCCAGTAGTATCGGCGGGACAGGGACCAATGAGCAGTTCTTC. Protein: CASSIGGTGTNEQFF.

CDR3 coding DNA: TGTGCCAGCACTCTGAACCGGCAGGGGAACACTGAAGCTTTCTTT. Protein sequence: CASTLNRQGNTEAFF. The chain is built from TRBV27 and TRBJ1-1; D perhaps matches TRBD1 (5 bases). CDR3 length: 15 amino acids. The germline CDR1 and CDR2 sequences are MNHEY and SMNVEV (reference sequence). Trimming cost V 7 bases and J 1 base, with 16 bases left between them.

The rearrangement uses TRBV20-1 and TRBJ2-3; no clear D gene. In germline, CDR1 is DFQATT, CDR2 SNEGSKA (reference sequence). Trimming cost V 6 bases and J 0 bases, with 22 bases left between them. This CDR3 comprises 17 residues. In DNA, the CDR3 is TGCAGTGCGTGCCGTCCCCATCAGCAGAGGAGCACAGATACGCAGTATTTT. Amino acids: CSACRPHQQRSTDTQYF.

CDR3 sequence reads: CANGRGTADSPLHF. The CDR3 bases are TGTGCCAACGGACGAGGGACAGCCGATTCACCCCTCCACTTT. The V and J genes are TRBV6-1 and TRBJ1-6; 7 nucleotides align to TRBD1. The CDR3 has 14 amino acids. In germline, CDR1 is MNHNS, CDR2 SASEGT. Trimming at V came to 10 bases and at J to 8 bases, leaving 11 bases not matched to a gene.

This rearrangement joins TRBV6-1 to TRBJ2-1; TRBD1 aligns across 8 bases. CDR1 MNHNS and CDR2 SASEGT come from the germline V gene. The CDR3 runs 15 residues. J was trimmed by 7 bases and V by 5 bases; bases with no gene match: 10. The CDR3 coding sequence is TGTGCCAGCAGTAACAGACAGGGGAGCTTGAATGAGCAGTTCTTC. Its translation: CASSNRQGSLNEQFF.

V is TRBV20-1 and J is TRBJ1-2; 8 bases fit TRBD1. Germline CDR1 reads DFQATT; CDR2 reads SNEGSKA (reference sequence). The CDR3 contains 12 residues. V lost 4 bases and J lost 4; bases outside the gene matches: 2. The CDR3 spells CSATDRAYGYTF. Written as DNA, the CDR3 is TGCAGTGCTACGGACAGGGCCTATGGCTACACCTTC.

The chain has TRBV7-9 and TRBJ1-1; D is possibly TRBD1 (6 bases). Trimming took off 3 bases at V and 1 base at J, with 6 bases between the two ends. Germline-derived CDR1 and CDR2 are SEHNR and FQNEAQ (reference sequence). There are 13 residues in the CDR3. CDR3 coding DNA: TGTGCCAGCAGCTTGGGACAGAACACTGAAGCTTTCTTT. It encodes CASSLGQNTEAFF.

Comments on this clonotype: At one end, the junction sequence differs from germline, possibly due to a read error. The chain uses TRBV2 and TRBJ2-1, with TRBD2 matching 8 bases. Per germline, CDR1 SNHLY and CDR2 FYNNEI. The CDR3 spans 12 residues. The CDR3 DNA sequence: TGCGGCCAGTTGGGACTAGAGAATGAGCAGTTCTTC. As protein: CGQLGLENEQFF. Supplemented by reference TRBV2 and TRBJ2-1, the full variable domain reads EPEVTQTPSHQVTQMGQEVILRCVPISNHLYFYWYRQILGQKVEFLVSFYNNEISEKSEIFDDQFSVERPDGSNFTLKIRSTKLEDSAMYFCGQLGLENEQFFGPGTRLTVL.

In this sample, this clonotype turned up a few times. Here the CDR3 reads CASSLTSGVSYNEQFF. The CDR3, as DNA: TGTGCCAGCAGCTTGACTAGCGGGGTTTCCTACAATGAGCAGTTCTTC. The rearrangement uses TRBV7-3 and TRBJ2-1; 11 bases are a match to TRBD2. Per germline, CDR1 SGHTA and CDR2 FQGTGA. CDR3 length: 16 residues. V was clipped by 3 bases and J by 1 base; unmatched bases: 2.

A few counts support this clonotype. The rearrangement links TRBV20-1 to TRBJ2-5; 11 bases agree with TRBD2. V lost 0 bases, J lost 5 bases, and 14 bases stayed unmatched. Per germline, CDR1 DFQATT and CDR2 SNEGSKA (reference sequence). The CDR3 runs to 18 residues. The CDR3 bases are TGCAGTGCTAGAGATCATAGCGGGAGGGCAGTTGGGATGGAGACCCAGTACTTC. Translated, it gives CSARDHSGRAVGMETQYF.

The CDR3 DNA is TGTGCCAGCAGCCAGGGTGGTGGCACCGGGGAGCTGTTTTTT. It encodes CASSQGGGTGELFF. The chain employs TRBV7-9 and TRBJ2-2, with D perhaps TRBD1 (5 bases). Germline V gene lookup returns CDR1 SEHNR and CDR2 FQNEAQ (reference sequence). V was clipped by 5 bases and J by 4 bases, with 11 bases between them. The CDR3 runs to 14 residues.

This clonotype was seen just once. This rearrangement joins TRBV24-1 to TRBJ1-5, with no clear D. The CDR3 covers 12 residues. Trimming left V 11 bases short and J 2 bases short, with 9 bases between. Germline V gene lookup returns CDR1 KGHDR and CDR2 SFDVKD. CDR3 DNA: TGTGCCATCGGAGGCGGCAATCAGCCCCAGCATTTT. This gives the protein CAIGGGNQPQHF.

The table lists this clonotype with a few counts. CDR3 loop: CASSPRGLAGPQETQYF. In nucleotides, the CDR3 is TGTGCCAGCAGCCCGAGGGGCTTAGCGGGACCCCAAGAGACCCAGTACTTC. This sequence joins TRBV7-2 and TRBJ2-5, with 8 nucleotides matching TRBD2. The length of the CDR3 is 17 residues. The germline CDR1 and CDR2 sequences are SGHTA and FQGNSA. After removal of 5 bases from V and 1 base from J, the junction contained 12 bases not matched to a gene.

CDR3 protein: CASRELATGKTQYF. The DNA for the CDR3 is TGTGCCAGCAGGGAACTAGCGACCGGGAAGACCCAGTACTTC. The V call is TRBV2, the J call TRBJ2-5, with 7 bases lining up with TRBD2. Germline lookup yields CDR1 SNHLY and CDR2 FYNNEI. The V gene end was trimmed by 6 bases and the J gene end by 6 bases; junction bases not matched to a gene: 10. This CDR3 spans 14 amino acids.

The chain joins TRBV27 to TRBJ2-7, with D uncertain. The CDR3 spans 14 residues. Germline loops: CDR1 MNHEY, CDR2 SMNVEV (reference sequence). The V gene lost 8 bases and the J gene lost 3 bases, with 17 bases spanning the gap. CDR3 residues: CASANEEAFYEQYF. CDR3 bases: TGTGCCAGCGCCAATGAGGAAGCCTTCTACGAGCAGTACTTC.

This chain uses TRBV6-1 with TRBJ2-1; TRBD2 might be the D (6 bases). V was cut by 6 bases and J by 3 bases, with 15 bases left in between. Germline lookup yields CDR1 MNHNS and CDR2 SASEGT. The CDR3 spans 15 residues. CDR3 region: CASRLGGDRYNEQFF. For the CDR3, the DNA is TGTGCCAGCAGATTGGGAGGCGACCGCTACAATGAGCAGTTCTTC.

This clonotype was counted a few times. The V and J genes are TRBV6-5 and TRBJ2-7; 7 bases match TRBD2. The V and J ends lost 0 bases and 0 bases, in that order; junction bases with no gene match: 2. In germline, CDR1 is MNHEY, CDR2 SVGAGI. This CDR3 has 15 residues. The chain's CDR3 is CASSYSPSGSYEQYF. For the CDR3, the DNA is TGTGCCAGCAGTTACTCGCCTAGCGGCTCCTACGAGCAGTACTTC.